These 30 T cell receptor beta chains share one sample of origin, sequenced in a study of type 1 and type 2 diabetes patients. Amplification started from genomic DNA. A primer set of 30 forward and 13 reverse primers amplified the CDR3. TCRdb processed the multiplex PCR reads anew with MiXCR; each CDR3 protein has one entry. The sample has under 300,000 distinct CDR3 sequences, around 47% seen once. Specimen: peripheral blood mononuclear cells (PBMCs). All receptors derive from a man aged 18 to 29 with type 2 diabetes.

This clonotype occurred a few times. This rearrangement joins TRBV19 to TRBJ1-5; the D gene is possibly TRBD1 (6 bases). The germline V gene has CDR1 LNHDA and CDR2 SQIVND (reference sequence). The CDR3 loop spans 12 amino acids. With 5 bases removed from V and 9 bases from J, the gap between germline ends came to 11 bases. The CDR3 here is CASSSGVVPQHF. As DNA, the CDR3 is TGTGCCAGTAGTTCAGGGGTGGTGCCCCAGCATTTT.

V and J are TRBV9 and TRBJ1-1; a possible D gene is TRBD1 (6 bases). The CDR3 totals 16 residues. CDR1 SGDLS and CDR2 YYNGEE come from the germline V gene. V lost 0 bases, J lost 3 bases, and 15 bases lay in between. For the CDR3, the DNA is TGTGCCAGCAGCGTAGGAGGGGGGGTTGTCGACACTGAAGCTTTCTTT. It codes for CASSVGGGVVDTEAFF.

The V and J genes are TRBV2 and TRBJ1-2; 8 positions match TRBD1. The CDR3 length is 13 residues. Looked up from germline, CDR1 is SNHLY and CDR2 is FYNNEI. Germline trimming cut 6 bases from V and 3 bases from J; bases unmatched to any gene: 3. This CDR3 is CASRPGQDYGYTF. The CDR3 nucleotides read TGTGCCAGCAGACCGGGACAGGACTATGGCTACACCTTC.

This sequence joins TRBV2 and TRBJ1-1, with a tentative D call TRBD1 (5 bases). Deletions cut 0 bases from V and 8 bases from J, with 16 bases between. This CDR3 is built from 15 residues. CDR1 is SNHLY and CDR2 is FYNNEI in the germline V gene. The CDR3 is CASSEARQGHLEAFF. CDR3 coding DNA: TGTGCCAGCAGTGAAGCGCGGCAGGGTCATCTAGAAGCTTTCTTT.

The CDR3, as DNA: TGTGCCAGCAGCCCGGACGGTGAAGCTAACTATGGCTACACCTTC. Protein: CASSPDGEANYGYTF. The chain carries TRBV7-3 and TRBJ1-2; no clear D. V was clipped by 5 bases and J by 0 bases, with 13 bases between them. The CDR3 covers 15 residues. Germline loops: CDR1 SGHTA, CDR2 FQGTGA.

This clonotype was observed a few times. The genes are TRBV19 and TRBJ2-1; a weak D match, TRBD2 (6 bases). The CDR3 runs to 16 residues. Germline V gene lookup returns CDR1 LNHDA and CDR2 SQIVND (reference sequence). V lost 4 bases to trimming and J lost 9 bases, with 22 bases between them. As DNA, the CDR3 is TGTGCCAGTAGTACAGATATCGGGAGTAGGATAAGTGAGCAGTTCTTC. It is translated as CASSTDIGSRISEQFF.

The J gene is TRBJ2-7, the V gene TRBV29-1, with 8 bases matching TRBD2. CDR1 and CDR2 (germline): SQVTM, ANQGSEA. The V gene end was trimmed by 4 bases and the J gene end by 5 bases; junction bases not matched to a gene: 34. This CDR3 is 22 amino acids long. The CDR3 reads CSVAPRASGRPSGSKLVNEQYF. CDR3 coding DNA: TGCAGCGTTGCCCCCAGAGCGAGCGGGCGACCAAGCGGGAGCAAATTGGTTAACGAGCAGTACTTC.

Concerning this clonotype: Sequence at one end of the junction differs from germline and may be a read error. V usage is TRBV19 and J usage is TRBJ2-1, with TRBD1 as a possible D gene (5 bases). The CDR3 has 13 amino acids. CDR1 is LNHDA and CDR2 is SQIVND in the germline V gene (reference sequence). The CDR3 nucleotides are TGTGCCAGTAGTCCGGCAGGGTACAATAAGCAGTTCTTC. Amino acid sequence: CASSPAGYNKQFF.

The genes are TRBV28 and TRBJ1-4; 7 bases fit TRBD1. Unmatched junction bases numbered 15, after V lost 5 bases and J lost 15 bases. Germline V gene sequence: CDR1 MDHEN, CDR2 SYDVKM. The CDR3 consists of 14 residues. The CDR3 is CASSPQGLTFSVFF. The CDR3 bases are TGTGCCAGCAGTCCACAGGGGCTAACTTTTAGTGTGTTTTTT.

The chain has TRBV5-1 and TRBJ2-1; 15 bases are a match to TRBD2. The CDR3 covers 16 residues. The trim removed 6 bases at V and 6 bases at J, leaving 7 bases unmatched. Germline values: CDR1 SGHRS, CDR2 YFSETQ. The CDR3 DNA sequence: TGCGCCAGCATCGGACTAGCGGGAGGGCCGGGCAATGAGCAGTTCTTC. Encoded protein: CASIGLAGGPGNEQFF.

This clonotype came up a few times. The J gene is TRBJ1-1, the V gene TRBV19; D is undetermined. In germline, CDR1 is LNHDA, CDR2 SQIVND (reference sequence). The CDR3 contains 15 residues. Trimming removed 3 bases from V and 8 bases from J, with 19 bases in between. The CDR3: CASSIGTHLKAEAFF. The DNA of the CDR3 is TGTGCCAGTAGTATTGGCACACATCTCAAGGCAGAAGCTTTCTTT.

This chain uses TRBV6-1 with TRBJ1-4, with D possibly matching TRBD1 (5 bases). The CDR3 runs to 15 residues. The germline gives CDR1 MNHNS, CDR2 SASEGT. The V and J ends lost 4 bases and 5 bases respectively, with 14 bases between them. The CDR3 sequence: CASSGAGRINEKLFF. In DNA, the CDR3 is TGTGCCAGCAGTGGGGCGGGACGGATAAATGAAAAACTGTTTTTT.

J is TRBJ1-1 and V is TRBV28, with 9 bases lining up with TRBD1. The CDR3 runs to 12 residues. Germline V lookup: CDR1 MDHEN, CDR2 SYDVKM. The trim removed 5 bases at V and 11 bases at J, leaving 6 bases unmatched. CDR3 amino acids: CASSLTGGAAFF. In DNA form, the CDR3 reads TGTGCCAGCAGTCTAACAGGGGGCGCCGCTTTCTTT.

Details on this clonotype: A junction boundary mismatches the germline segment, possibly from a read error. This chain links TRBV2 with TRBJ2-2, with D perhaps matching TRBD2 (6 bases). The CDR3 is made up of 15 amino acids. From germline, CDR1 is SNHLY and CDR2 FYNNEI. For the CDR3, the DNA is TGTGTCAGCAATCGGGAGACCCCCTATACCGGGGAGCTGTTTTTT. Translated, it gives CVSNRETPYTGELFF.

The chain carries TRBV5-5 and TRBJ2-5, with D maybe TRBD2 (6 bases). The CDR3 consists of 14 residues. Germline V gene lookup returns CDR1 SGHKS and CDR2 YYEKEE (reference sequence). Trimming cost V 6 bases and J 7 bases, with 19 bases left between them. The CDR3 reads CASKSEGPRGTQYF. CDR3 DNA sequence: TGTGCCAGCAAGTCGGAGGGGCCGAGGGGGACCCAGTACTTC. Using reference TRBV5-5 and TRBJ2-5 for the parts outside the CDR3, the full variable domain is DAGVTQSPTHLIKTRGQQVTLRCSPISGHKSVSWYQQVLGQGPQFIFQYYEKEERGRGNFPDRFSARQFPNYSSELNVNALLLGDSALYLCASKSEGPRGTQYFGPGTRLLVL.

The CDR3 protein is CASKIGGGSGELFF. The CDR3 DNA reads TGTGCCAGCAAAATAGGGGGGGGTAGCGGGGAGCTGTTTTTT. The rearrangement links TRBV2 to TRBJ2-2, with a possible D match to TRBD2 (7 bases). The CDR3 is 14 amino acids. The germline V and J ends were trimmed by 7 bases and 7 bases, with 16 bases remaining between them. Per the germline V gene, CDR1 is SNHLY and CDR2 is FYNNEI.

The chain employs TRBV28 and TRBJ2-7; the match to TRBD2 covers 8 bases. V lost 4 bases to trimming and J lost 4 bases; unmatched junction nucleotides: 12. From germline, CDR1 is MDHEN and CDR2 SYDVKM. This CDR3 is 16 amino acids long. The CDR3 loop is CASSSRLGGRLYEQYF. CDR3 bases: TGTGCCAGCAGTTCTAGACTAGGCGGGAGGCTATACGAGCAGTACTTC. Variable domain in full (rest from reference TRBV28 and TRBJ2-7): DVKVTQSSRYLVKRTGEKVFLECVQDMDHENMFWYRQDPGLGLRLIYFSYDVKMKEKGDIPEGYSVSREKKERFSLILESASTNQTSMYLCASSSRLGGRLYEQYFGPGTRLTVT.

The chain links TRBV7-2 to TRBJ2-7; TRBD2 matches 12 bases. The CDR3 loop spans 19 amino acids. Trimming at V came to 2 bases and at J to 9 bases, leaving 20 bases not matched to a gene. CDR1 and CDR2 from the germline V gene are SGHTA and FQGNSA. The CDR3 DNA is TGTGCCAGCAGCTTACTCCTGACTAGCGGGAGTTCCGCCCCCGTTGGGCAGTACTTC. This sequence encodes CASSLLLTSGSSAPVGQYF.

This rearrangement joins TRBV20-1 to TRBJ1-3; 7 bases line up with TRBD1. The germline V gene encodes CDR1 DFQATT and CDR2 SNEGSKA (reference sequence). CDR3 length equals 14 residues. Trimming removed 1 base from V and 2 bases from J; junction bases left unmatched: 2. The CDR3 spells CSARATGAGNTIYF. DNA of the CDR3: TGCAGTGCTAGAGCAACAGGGGCTGGAAACACCATATATTTT.

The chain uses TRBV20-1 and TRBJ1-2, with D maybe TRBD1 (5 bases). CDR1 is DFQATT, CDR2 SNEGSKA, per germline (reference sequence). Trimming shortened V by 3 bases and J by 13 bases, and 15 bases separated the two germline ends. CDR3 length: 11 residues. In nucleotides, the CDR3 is TGCAGTGCTAGTTGGGCAGGGAAGTTCACCTTC. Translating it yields CSASWAGKFTF.

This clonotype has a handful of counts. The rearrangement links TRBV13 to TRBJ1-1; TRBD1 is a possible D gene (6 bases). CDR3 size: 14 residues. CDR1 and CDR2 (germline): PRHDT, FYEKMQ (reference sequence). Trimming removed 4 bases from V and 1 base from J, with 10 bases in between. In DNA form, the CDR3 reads TGTGCCAGCAGCTGGGAGGGACAGAACACTGAAGCTTTCTTT. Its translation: CASSWEGQNTEAFF.

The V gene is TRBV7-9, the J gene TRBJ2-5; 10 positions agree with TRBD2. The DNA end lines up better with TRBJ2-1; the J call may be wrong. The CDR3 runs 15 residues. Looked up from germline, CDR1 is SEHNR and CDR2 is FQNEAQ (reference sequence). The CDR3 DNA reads TGTGCCAGCAGCTCCTCTCGGACTAGCGGAAATGAGCAGTTCTTC. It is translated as CASSSSRTSGNEQFF.

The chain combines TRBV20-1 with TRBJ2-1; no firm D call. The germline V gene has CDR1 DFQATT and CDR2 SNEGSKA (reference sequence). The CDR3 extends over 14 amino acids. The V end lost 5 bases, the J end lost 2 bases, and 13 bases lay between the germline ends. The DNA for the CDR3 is TGCAGTGCTGAACAGCAAAATACCTACAATGAGCAGTTCTTC. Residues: CSAEQQNTYNEQFF.

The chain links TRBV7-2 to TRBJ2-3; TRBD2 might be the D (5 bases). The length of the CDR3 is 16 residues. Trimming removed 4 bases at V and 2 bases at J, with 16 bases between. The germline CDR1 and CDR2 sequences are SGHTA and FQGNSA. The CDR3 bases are TGTGCCAGCAGCTCTGGGAGACTACTTGACACAGATACGCAGTATTTT. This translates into CASSSGRLLDTDTQYF.

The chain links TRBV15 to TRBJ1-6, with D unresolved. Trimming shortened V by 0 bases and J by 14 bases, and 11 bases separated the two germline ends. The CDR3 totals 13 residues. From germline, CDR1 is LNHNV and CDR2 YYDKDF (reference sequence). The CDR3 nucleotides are TGTGCCACCAGCAGAGATGTCAGGCAAACCCTCCACTTT. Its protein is CATSRDVRQTLHF.

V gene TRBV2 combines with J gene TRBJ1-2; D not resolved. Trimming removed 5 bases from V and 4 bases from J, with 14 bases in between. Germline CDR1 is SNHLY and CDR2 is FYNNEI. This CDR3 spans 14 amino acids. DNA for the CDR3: TGTGCCAGCAGTCCGACCCGGGAGGTCTATGGCTACACCTTC. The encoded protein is CASSPTREVYGYTF.

CDR3 bases: TGTGCCAGTAGTATTTCGGACAGCAATGAGCAGTTCTTC. It yields the protein CASSISDSNEQFF. The genes are TRBV19 and TRBJ2-1; D may be TRBD1 (6 bases). This CDR3 is built from 13 residues. Germline values: CDR1 LNHDA, CDR2 SQIVND (reference sequence). V was trimmed by 3 bases and J by 6 bases, leaving 9 bases between them.

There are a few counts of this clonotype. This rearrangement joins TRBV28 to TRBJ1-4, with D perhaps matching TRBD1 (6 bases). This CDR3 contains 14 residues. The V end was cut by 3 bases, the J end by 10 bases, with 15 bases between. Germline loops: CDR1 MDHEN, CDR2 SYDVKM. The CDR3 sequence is CASSFVRGIRKLFF. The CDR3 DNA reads TGTGCCAGCAGTTTCGTCAGGGGAATCCGAAAACTGTTTTTT.

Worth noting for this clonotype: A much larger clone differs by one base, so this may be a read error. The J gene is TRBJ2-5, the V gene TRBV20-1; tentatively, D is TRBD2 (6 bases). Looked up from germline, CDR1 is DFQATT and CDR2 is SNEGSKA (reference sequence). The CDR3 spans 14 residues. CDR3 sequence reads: CSARGRDSRETKYF. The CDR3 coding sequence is TGCAGTGCTAGAGGACGGGACTCGAGGGAGACCAAGTACTTC.

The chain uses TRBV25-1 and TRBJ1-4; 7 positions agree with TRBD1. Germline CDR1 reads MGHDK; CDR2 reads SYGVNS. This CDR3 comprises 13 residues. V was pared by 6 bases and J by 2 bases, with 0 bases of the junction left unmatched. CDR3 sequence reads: CASRGQTNEKLFF. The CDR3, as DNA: TGTGCCAGCAGGGGACAGACTAATGAAAAACTGTTTTTT.